This T cell receptor (beta chain) was identified during a study of cytomegalovirus exposure and HLA in healthy donors. Germline CDR1 MNHNY, CDR2 SVGAGI (reference sequence). The CDR3 covers 14 residues. Comments on this clone: Its antigen is currently unknown.

Findings of the study overall: Later work found that TCR association rates differed between HLA loci; DRB1 had the most and HLA-C the fewest. Under in vitro conditions, a few CMV-associated chains were confirmed as specific for CMV antigens. According to an earlier analysis, most TCR beta V segments yielded productive rearrangements about 87% or about 30% of the time. V- and J-gene trimming of TCR beta was linked (in a later analysis) to a missense DCLRE1C variant.

It was with 60 Vbeta and 13 Jbeta primers that the PCR ran. Measured with immunoSEQ multiplex PCR; TCRdb has only the in-frame clones, and not every one. The sample records fewer than 300,000 clones, more than 80% being singletons. V and J are TRBV6-6 and TRBJ2-5, with a weak D call TRBD2 (6 bases). The last part of the DNA fits TRBJ2-7 better; the J call may be wrong. The clonotype comes from a man aged 35 to 55 in good health and CMV-seropositive. The sample taken for sequencing was PBMCs. The CDR3 is CASSYLTRAYEQYF. The CDR3 coding sequence is TGTGCCAGCAGTTACCTGACTAGGGCCTACGAGCAGTACTTC.